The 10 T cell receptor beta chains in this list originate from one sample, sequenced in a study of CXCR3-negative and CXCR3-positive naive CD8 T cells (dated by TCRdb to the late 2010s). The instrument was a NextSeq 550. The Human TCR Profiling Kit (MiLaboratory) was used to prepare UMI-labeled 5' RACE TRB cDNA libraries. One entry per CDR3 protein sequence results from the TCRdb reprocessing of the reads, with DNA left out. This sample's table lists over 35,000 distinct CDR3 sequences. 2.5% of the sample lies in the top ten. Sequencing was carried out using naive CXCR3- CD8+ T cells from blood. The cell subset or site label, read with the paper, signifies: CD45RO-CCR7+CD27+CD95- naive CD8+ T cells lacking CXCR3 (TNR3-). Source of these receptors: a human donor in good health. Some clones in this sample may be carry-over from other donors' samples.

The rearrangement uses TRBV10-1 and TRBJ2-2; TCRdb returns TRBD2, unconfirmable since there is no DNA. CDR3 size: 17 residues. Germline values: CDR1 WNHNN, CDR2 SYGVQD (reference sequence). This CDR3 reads CASSENLGPANTGELFF.

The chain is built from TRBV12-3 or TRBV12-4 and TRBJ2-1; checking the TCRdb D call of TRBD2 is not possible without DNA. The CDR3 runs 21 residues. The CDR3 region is CASSFPSKVGLAGVAYNEQFF.

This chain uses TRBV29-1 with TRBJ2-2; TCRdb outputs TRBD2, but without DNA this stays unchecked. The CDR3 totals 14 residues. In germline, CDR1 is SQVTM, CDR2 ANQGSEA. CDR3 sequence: CSVDGTRNTGELFF.

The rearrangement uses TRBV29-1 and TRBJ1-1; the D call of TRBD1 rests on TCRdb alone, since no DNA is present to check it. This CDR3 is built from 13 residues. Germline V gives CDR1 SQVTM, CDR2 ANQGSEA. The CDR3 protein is CHASGGENTEAFF.

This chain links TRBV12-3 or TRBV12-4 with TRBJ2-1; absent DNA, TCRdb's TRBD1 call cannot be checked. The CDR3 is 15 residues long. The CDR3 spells CASRPVGAWVDEQFF.

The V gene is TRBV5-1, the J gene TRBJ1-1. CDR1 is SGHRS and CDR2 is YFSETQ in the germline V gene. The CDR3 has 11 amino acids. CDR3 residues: CASSSELGAFF.

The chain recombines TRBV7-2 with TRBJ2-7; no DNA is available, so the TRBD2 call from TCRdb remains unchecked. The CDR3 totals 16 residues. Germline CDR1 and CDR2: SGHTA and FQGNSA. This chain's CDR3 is CASSLVGVASSYEQYF.

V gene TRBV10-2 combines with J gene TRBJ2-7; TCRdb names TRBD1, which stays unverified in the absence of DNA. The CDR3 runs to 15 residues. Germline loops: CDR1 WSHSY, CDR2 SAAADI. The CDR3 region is CASSTGTGLSYEQYF.

The CDR3 loop is CSVLVGYEQYF. This rearrangement joins TRBV29-1 to TRBJ2-7. This CDR3 contains 11 residues. Germline loops: CDR1 SQVTM, CDR2 ANQGSEA.

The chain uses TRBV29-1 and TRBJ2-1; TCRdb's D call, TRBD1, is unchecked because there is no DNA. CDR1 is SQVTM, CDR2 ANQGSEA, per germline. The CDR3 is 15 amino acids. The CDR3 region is CSVVGSGTIGNEQFF.